What follows is one T cell receptor beta chain and its context. This specimen comes from a study of blood T cell repertoires in COVID-19. At the level of the study: Researchers got acute and convalescent COVID-19 samples from the United States, Italy and Spain. PBMCs, B-cell-depleted T cells, or T cells were the source of the cDNA or gDNA that made up the material.

CDR1 and CDR2 (germline): KGHSY, FQNENV. Trimming removed 5 bases at V and 2 bases at J, with 15 bases between. This CDR3 contains 15 residues. Study processing details: Amplification of reference gene primers provided the estimated nucleated cell counts. Clones were read by immunoSEQ multiplex PCR, and TCRdb kept only the in-frame ones, dropping some. V and J calls and clone size are given by that table; D and trimming were obtained from the DNA. In the table there are some 100,000 clones, almost 80% of which are singletons. Sequenced material: peripheral blood. The sequence was collected from a man aged 65-85 years with active or convalescent COVID-19. The chain couples TRBV16 to TRBJ2-5; D is perhaps TRBD1 (6 bases). CDR3 residues: CASSERRQGQETQYF. CDR3 bases: TGTGCCAGCAGCGAAAGGAGGCAGGGGCAAGAGACCCAGTACTTC.